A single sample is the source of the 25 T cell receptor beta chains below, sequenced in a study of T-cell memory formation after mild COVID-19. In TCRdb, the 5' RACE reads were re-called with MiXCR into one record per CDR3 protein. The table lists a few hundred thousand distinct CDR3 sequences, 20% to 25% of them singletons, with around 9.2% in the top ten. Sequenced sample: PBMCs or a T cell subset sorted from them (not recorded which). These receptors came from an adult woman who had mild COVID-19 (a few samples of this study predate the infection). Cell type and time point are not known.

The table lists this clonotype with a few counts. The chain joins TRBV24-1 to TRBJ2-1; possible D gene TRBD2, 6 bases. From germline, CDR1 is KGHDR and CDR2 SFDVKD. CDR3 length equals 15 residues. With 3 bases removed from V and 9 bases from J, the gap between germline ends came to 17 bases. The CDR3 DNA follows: TGTGCCACCAGTGATCGGGGGAACGGGTTGGGTGAGCAGTTCTTC. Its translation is CATSDRGNGLGEQFF.

CDR3 nucleotide sequence: TGTGCCAGCAGCCTCATTAGCGGGAGACTTAGGAATGAGCAGTTCTTC. Its translation: CASSLISGRLRNEQFF. The V gene is TRBV12-3 or TRBV12-4, the J gene TRBJ2-1, with 9 nucleotides matching TRBD2. Germline trimming cut 6 bases from V and 7 bases from J; bases unmatched to any gene: 13. There are 16 residues in the CDR3.

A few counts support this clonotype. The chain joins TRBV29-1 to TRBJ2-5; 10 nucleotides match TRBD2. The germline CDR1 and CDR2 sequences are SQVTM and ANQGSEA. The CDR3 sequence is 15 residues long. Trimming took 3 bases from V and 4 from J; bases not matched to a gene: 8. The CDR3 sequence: CSVEYGTSAGETQYF. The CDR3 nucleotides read TGCAGCGTTGAGTACGGGACTAGCGCAGGAGAGACCCAGTACTTC.

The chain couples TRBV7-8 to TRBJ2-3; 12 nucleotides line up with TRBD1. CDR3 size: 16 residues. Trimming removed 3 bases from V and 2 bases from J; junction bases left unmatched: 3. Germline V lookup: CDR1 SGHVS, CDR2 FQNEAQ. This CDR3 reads CASSFRGQGATDTQYF. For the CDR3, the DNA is TGTGCCAGCAGCTTTAGGGGACAGGGGGCCACAGATACGCAGTATTTT.

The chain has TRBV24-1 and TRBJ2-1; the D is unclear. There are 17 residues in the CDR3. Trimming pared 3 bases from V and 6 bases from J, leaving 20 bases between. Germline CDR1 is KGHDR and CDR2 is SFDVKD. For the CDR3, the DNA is TGTGCCACCAGTGATACCTCGCTTGTGTACAGAAGCAATGAGCAGTTCTTC. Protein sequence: CATSDTSLVYRSNEQFF.

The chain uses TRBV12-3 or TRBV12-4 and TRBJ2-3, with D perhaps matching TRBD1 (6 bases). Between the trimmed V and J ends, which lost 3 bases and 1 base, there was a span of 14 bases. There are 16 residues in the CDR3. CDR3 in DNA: TGTGCCAGCAGTTTGGGCCAGGGGACCCGCACAGATACGCAGTATTTT. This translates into CASSLGQGTRTDTQYF.

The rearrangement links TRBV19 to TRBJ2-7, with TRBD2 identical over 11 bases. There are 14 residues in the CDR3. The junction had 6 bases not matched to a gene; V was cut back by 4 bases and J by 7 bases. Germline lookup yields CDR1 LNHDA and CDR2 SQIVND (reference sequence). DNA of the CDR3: TGTGCCAGTAGTACGACTAGCGGGACCGAAGAGCAGTACTTC. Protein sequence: CASSTTSGTEEQYF.

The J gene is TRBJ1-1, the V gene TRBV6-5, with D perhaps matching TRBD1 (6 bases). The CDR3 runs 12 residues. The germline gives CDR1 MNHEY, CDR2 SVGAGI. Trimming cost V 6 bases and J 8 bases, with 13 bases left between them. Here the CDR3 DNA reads TGTGCCAGCAGCCCCGGACAGTTCGAAGCTTTCTTT. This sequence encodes CASSPGQFEAFF.

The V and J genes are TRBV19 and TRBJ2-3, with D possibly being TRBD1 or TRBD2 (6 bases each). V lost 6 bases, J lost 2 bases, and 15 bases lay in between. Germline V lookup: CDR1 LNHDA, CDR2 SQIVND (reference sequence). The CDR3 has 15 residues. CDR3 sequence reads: CASSGGGQNTDTQYF. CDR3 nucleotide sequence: TGTGCCAGTAGCGGAGGGGGTCAGAACACAGATACGCAGTATTTT.

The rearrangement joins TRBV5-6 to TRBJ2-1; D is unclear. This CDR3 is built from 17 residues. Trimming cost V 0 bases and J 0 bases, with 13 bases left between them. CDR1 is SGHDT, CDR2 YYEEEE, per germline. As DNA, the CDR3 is TGTGCCAGCAGCTTGGGTTGGCCAGGCAGCTCCTACAATGAGCAGTTCTTC. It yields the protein CASSLGWPGSSYNEQFF.

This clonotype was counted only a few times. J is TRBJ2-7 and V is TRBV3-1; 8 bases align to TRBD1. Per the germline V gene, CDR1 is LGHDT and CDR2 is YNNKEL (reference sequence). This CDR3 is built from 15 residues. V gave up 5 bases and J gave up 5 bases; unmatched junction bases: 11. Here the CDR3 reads CASSEGQGPQDEQYF. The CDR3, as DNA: TGTGCCAGCAGCGAAGGACAGGGCCCTCAGGACGAGCAGTACTTC.

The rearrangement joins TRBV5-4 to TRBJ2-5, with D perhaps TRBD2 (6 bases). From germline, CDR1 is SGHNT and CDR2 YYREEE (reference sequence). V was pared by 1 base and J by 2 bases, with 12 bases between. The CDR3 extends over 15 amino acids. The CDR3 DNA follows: TGTGCCAGCAGCTTGACTCTAGCGTTTCAAGAGACCCAGTACTTC. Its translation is CASSLTLAFQETQYF.

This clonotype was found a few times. DNA for the CDR3: TGTGCCAGCAGCTCTCAGGGGGCGACCTATAATTCACCCCTCCACTTT. It yields the protein CASSSQGATYNSPLHF. The genes are TRBV7-9 and TRBJ1-6; 8 bases align to TRBD1. The CDR3 is 16 residues long. Germline V CDR1 and CDR2: SEHNR, FQNEAQ (reference sequence). Unmatched junction bases numbered 4, after V lost 4 bases and J lost 2 bases.

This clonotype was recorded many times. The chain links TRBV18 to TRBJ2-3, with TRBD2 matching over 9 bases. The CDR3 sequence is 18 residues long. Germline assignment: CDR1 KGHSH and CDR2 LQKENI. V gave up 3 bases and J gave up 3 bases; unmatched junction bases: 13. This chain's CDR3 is CASSPTPTLAGQTDTQYF. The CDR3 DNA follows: TGTGCCAGCTCACCGACCCCTACTCTAGCGGGACAGACAGATACGCAGTATTTT. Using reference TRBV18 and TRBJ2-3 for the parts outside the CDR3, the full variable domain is NAGVMQNPRHLVRRRGQEARLRCSPMKGHSHVYWYRQLPEEGLKFMVYLQKENIIDESGMPKERFSAEFPKEGPSILRIQQVVRGDSAAYFCASSPTPTLAGQTDTQYFGPGTRLTVL.

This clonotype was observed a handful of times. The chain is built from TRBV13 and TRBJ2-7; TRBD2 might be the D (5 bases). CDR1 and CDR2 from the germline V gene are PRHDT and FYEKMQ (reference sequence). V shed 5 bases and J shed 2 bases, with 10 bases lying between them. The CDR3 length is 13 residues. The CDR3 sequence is CASSALDAYEQYF. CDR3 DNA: TGTGCCAGCAGCGCACTAGATGCCTACGAGCAGTACTTC.

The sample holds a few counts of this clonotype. The chain's CDR3 is CATNQMGTYEQYF. The CDR3 DNA sequence: TGTGCCACTAACCAGATGGGGACCTACGAGCAGTACTTC. The rearrangement uses TRBV10-3 and TRBJ2-7; D gene unclear. This CDR3 has 13 residues. With 10 bases removed from V and 2 bases from J, the gap between germline ends came to 15 bases. Germline V gives CDR1 ENHRY, CDR2 SYGVKD.

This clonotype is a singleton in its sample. CDR3 nucleotides: TGTGCCAGCAGCTTAGAGGTGGGGGATACGCAGTATTTT. Translating it yields CASSLEVGDTQYF. V is TRBV7-6 and J is TRBJ2-3; the D is unclear. The CDR3 loop spans 13 amino acids. Per the germline V gene, CDR1 is SGHVS and CDR2 is FNYEAQ. Trimming removed 1 base from V and 6 bases from J, with 8 bases in between.

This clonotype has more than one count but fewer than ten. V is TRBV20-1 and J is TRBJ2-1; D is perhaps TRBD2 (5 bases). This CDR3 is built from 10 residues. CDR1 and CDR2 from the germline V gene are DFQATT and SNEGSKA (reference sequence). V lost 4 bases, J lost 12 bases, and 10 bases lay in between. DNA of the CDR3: TGCAGTGCTAAACTAGTTGGGCAGTTCTTC. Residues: CSAKLVGQFF.

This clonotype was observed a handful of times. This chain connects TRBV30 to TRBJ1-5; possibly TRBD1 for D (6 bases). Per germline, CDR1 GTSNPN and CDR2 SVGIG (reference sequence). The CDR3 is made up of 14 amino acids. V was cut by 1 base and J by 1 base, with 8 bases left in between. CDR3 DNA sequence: TGTGCCTGGAGTGCAGGGGCCAGCAATCAGCCCCAGCATTTT. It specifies CAWSAGASNQPQHF.

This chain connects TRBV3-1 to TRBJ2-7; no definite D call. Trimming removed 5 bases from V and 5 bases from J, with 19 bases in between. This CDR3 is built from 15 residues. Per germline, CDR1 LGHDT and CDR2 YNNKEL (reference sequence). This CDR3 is CASSDLDAAGDEQYF. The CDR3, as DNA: TGTGCCAGCAGCGACCTAGACGCGGCCGGCGACGAGCAGTACTTC.

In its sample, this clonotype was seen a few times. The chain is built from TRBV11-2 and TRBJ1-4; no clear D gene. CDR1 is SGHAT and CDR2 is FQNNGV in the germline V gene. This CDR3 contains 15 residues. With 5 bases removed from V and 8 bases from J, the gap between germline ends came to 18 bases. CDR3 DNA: TGTGCCAGCAGCCTCGCCCGAGTCCTTGGGGAAAAACTGTTTTTT. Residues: CASSLARVLGEKLFF.

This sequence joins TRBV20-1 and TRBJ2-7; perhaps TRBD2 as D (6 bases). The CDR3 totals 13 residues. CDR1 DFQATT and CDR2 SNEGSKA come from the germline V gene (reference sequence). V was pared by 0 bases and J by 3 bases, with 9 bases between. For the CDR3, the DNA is TGCAGTGCTAGAGAGTTGCGGGGCTACGAGCAGTACTTC. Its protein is CSARELRGYEQYF.

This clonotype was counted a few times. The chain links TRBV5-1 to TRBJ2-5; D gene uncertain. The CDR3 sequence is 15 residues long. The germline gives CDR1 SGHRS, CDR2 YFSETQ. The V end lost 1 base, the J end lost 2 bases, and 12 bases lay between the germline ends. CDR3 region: CASSLRSPAQETQYF. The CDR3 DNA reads TGCGCCAGCAGCTTGCGGAGCCCGGCACAAGAGACCCAGTACTTC.

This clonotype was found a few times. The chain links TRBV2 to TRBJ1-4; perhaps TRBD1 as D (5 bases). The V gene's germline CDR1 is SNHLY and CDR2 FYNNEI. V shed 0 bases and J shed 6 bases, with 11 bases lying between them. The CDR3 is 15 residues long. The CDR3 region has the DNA TGTGCCAGCAGTGAAGCGGCGCCAGGGTATGAAAAACTGTTTTTT. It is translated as CASSEAAPGYEKLFF.

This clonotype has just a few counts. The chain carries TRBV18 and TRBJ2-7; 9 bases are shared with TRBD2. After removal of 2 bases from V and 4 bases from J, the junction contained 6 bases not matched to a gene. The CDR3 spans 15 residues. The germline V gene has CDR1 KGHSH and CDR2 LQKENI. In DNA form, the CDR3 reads TGTGCCAGCTCACCAACCCGGACTAGCGCTTACGAGCAGTACTTC. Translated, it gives CASSPTRTSAYEQYF.